What follows describes a single T cell receptor beta chain. In the authors' workflow: Scientists estimated how many nucleated cells there were by amplifying reference gene primers. TCRdb's copy holds only in-frame clones and misses some; the assay was immunoSEQ multiplex PCR. V and J calls and clone size are copied from that table; D and trimming were computed from the DNA. Of 150,000 to 200,000 clones in the sample, around 89% are singletons; the top ten hold under 30%. These data belong to a study of blood T cell repertoires in COVID-19. Turning to the study itself: From T cells, B-cell-depleted T cells, or PBMCs came the material, which was cDNA or gDNA.

The germline CDR1 and CDR2 sequences are MNHNY and SVGAGI (reference sequence). Trimming removed 6 bases from V and 3 bases from J, with 12 bases in between. The CDR3 is 14 residues long. The sequence came from a man in his 60s with acute or convalescent COVID-19. The sequencing input was peripheral blood. The gene calls are TRBV6-6 and TRBJ1-5; maybe TRBD1 (5 bases). The DNA for the CDR3 is TGTGCCAGCAGCCCGACAGTCAACAATCAGCCCCAGCATTTT. It translates to CASSPTVNNQPQHF.